The clone carrying this T cell receptor (beta chain) appeared a single time. As yet, its antigen is unknown. The data were taken from a study of cytomegalovirus exposure and HLA in healthy donors. Study-level results: There were a few CMV-associated chains whose specificity for CMV antigens was confirmed in vitro. HLA-A and HLA-B allele assignments for most subjects were reportedly predicted accurately using TCR beta sequences.

CDR1 and CDR2 (germline): SGDLS, YYNGEE. This CDR3 spans 16 amino acids. The PCR was carried out with 60 Vbeta primers and 13 Jbeta primers. TCRdb's table, derived via immunoSEQ multiplex PCR, lists solely in-frame clones and lacks some. The sample yields 120,000 to 150,000 clones, 73% seen once. The genes are TRBV9 and TRBJ2-7, with 8 bases matching TRBD1. The end of the DNA is better explained by TRBJ2-1, so the J call may be wrong. The TCR was taken from a woman between 18 and 29 years old in good health and CMV-seronegative. Sequencing was performed on PBMCs. The CDR3 DNA is TGTGCCAGCAGCGTCAGTGGCAGGGGGCCCTACAATGAGCAGTTCTTC. Its translation: CASSVSGRGPYNEQFF.